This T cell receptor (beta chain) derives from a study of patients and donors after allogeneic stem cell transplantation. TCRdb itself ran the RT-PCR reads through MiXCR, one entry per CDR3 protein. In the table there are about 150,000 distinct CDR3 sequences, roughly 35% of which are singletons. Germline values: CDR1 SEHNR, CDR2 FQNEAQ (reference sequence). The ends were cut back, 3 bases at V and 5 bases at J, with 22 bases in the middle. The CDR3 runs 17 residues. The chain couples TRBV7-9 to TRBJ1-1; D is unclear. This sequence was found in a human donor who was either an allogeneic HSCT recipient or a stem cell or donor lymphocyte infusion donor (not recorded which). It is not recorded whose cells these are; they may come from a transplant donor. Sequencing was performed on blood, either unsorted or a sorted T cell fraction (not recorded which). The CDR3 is CASSFRGVFEGATEAFF. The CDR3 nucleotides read TGTGCCAGCAGCTTCCGGGGAGTATTCGAAGGAGCAACTGAAGCTTTCTTT.